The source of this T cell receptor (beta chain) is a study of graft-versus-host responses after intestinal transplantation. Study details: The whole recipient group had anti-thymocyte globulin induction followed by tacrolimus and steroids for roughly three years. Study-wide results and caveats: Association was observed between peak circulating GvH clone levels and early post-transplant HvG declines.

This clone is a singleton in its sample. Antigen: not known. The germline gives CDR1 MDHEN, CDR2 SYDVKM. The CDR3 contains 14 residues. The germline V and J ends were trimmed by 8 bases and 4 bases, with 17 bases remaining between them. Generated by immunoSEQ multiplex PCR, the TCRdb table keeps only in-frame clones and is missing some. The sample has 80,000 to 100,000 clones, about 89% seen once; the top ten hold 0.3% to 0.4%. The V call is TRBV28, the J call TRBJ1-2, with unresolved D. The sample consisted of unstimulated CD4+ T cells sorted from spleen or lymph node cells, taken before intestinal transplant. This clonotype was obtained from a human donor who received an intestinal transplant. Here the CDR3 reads CASYRGEGGYGYTF. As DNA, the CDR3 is TGTGCCAGCTACCGGGGAGAGGGTGGCTATGGCTACACCTTC.